A selection of T cell receptor beta chains follows, all from one sample in a study of T cell repertoires in cytomegalovirus infection. Antigens for these TCRs are unknown. TCRdb fed the reads into MiXCR, producing one record per CDR3 protein. The table has about 110,000 distinct CDR3 sequences, 35% to 50% seen once. The specimen was CD8+ T cells from cultured PBMCs, collected from culture after CMV antigen stimulation. The source of these receptors is a human donor in good health (CMV status not recorded). Some clones in this sample may be carry-over from other donors' samples. Each CDR3 is given with its conserved first and last residue. A D gene is named only where the DNA matches it firmly. Size is stated for part of the rows, as once, few or many counts, or as a class when the clone is expanded.

D,V,J,size,length,DNA,CDR3
TRBD1,TRBV27,TRBJ1-1,few,15,TGTGCCAGCAGTTTATACAGGGGGTTGGGGACTGAAGCTTTCTTT,CASSLYRGLGTEAFF
TRBD1,TRBV7-3,TRBJ1-2,-,16,TGTGCCAGCGTTTCTGACAGGGGGCTTCCTCTCTATGGCTACACCTTC,CASVSDRGLPLYGYTF
TRBD1,TRBV7-6,TRBJ1-1,few,14,TGTGCCAGCAGCCGCCGACAGGGATCGGCTGAAGCTTTCTTT,CASSRRQGSAEAFF
-,TRBV6-8,TRBJ2-5,-,10,TGTGCCAGCGCGGGAGAGACCCAGTACTTC,CASAGETQYF
-,TRBV7-6,TRBJ2-4,few,18,TGTGCCAGCAGCCAGCACACCCCCGGGGGTGAGGCCAAAAACATTCAGTACTTC,CASSQHTPGGEAKNIQYF
-,TRBV7-8,TRBJ2-3,-,12,TGTGCCAGCAGCTTATTGTCGGATACGCAGTATTTT,CASSLLSDTQYF
-,TRBV11-2,TRBJ1-3,few,16,TGTGCCAGCAGCTTGGGTGGCGCTGTCTCTGGAAACACCATATATTTT,CASSLGGAVSGNTIYF
-,TRBV5-3,TRBJ2-7,-,13,TGTGCCAGCAGCTTGGAATCGGGGGACGAGCAGTACTTC,CASSLESGDEQYF
-,TRBV7-8,TRBJ2-7,-,12,TGTGCCAGCAGCTTAGTACGGTTCGAGCAGTACTTC,CASSLVRFEQYF
TRBD2,TRBV28,TRBJ2-1,many,15,TGTGCCAGCAGTTTACTGGCGGGGGTAAGTGGTGAGCAGTTCTTC,CASSLLAGVSGEQFF
TRBD2,TRBV19,TRBJ2-1,once,15,TGTGCCAGTAGTATCCTAGCGGGGGGGAACAATGAGCAGTTCTTC,CASSILAGGNNEQFF
TRBD1,TRBV5-1,TRBJ2-5,many,14,TGCGCCAGCAGCTACGGACAGGGTTTGAAGACCCAGTACTTC,CASSYGQGLKTQYF
TRBD1,TRBV7-4,TRBJ1-4,-,15,TGTGCCAGCAGCCCGGAGGACAGGTTTAATGAAAAACTGTTTTTT,CASSPEDRFNEKLFF
-,TRBV7-2,TRBJ2-6,-,16,TGTGCCAGCAGAACCGGACCGAGAGCTGGGGCCAACGTCCTGACTTTC,CASRTGPRAGANVLTF
TRBD1,TRBV20-1,TRBJ2-7,few,14,TGCAGTGCTAGAGAGAGGGACAGAACCTACGAGCAGTACTTC,CSARERDRTYEQYF
TRBD2,TRBV7-2,TRBJ2-1,-,15,TGTGCCAGCAGCTTTAGCGGGGGGGCCGGTAATGAGCAGTTCTTC,CASSFSGGAGNEQFF
-,TRBV7-2,TRBJ2-1,many,16,TGTGCCAGCAGCCGCTCCCCAGGGGCCCACTACAATGAGCAGTTCTTC,CASSRSPGAHYNEQFF
-,TRBV7-4,TRBJ2-2,-,13,TGTGCCAGCAGCTCCGGGTTGCTATGGGAGCTGTTTTTT,CASSSGLLWELFF
TRBD2,TRBV5-1,TRBJ2-3,-,12,TGCGCCAGCATGGGAGGGACAGATACGCAGTATTTT,CASMGGTDTQYF
-,TRBV29-1,TRBJ2-2,few,14,TGCAGCGTTGAATCAGGCCTGAACACCGGGGAGCTGTTTTTT,CSVESGLNTGELFF
-,TRBV7-4,TRBJ1-1,-,12,TGTGCCAGCAGCTTCAAACAGCCTGAAGCTTTCTTT,CASSFKQPEAFF
-,TRBV7-3,TRBJ1-1,-,16,TGTGCCAGCAGCTTAGGGGGGGCCTCCTGGAACACTGAAGCTTTCTTT,CASSLGGASWNTEAFF
-,TRBV4-1,TRBJ1-1,-,14,TGCGCCAGCAGCCGGGAGGAAATGAACACTGAAGCTTTCTTT,CASSREEMNTEAFF
-,TRBV11-2,TRBJ1-2,many,16,TGTGCCAGCAGCTTAGAGGTCCGGGGGCTTAACTATGGCTACACCTTC,CASSLEVRGLNYGYTF
TRBD1,TRBV7-3,TRBJ2-4,many,13,TGTGCCAGCAGGTCTCAGGGGGTGGACATTCAGTACTTC,CASRSQGVDIQYF
-,TRBV19,TRBJ2-1,-,14,TGTGCCAGCTCCGAGGTAGGCAGTTACAATGAGCAGTTCTTC,CASSEVGSYNEQFF
-,TRBV6-8,TRBJ2-7,-,13,TGTGCCAGCAGTTATGATAGGTTCGGCGAGCAGTACTTC,CASSYDRFGEQYF
-,TRBV7-6,TRBJ2-7,-,15,TGTGCCAGCAGCCCCAGTAGGGGACGAGCCTACGAGCAGTACTTC,CASSPSRGRAYEQYF
TRBD2,TRBV7-6,TRBJ2-1,-,16,TGTGCCAGCAGCTTAGCACTAGCGGGGGGGCCCAATGAGCAGTTCTTC,CASSLALAGGPNEQFF
-,TRBV6-6,TRBJ1-1,many,14,TGTGCCAGCAGTTACTCGCCGATGGGCACTGAAGCTTTCTTT,CASSYSPMGTEAFF
-,TRBV7-9,TRBJ1-4,-,14,TGTGCCAGCAGCTTCGCGGGCACAAATGAAAAACTGTTTTTT,CASSFAGTNEKLFF